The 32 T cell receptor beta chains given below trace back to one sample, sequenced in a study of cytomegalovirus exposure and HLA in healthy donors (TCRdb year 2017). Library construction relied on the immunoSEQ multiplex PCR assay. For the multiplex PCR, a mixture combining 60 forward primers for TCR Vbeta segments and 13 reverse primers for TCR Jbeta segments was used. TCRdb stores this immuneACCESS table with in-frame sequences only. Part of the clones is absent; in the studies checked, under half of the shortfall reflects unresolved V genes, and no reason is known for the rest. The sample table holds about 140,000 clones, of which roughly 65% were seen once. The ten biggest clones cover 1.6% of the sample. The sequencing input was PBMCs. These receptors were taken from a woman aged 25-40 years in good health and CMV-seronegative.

CDR3 in DNA: TGTGCCAGCAGCTTAACCCCGAGCACAGATACGCAGTATTTT. It yields the protein CASSLTPSTDTQYF. The V gene is TRBV7-3, the J gene TRBJ2-3; D unresolved. Per the germline V gene, CDR1 is SGHTA and CDR2 is FQGTGA. This CDR3 contains 14 residues. V shed 0 bases and J shed 0 bases, with 4 bases lying between them. Based on the CDR3 plus reference TRBV7-3 and TRBJ2-3, the full variable domain is GAGVSQTPSNKVTEKGKYVELRCDPISGHTALYWYRQSLGQGPEFLIYFQGTGAADDSGLPNDRFFAVRPEGSVSTLKIQRTERGDSAVYLCASSLTPSTDTQYFGPGTRLTVL.

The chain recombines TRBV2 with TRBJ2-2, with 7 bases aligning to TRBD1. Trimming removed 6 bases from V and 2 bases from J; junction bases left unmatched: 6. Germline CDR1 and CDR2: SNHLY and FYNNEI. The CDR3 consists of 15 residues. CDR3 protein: CASRTGTANTGELFF. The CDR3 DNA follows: TGTGCCAGCAGAACCGGGACAGCCAACACCGGGGAGCTGTTTTTT.

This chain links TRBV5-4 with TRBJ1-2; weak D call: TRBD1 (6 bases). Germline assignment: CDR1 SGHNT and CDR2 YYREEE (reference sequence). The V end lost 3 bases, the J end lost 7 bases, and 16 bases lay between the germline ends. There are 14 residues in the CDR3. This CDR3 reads CASSYRSGELGYTF. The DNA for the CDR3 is TGTGCCAGCAGCTATCGTTCAGGGGAACTTGGCTACACCTTC.

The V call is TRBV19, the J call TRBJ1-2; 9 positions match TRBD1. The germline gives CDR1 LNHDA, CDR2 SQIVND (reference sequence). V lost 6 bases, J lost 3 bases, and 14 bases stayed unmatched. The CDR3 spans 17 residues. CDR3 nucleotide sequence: TGTGCCAGTAGGGAAAACACCGGGACAGGGAATTACTATGGCTACACCTTC. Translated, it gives CASRENTGTGNYYGYTF.

The CDR3 sequence is CASSRGLMYNEQFF. CDR3 coding DNA: TGTGCCAGCAGCAGGGGACTTATGTACAATGAGCAGTTCTTC. The chain is built from TRBV14 and TRBJ2-1, with D maybe TRBD2 (6 bases). This CDR3 has 14 residues. Trimming left V 5 bases short and J 4 bases short, with 12 bases between. Germline lookup yields CDR1 SGHDN and CDR2 FVKESK.

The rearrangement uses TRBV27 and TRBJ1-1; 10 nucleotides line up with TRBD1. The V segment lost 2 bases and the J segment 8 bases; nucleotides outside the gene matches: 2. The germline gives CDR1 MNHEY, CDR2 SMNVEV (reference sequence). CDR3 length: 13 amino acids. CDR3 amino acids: CASSLRGQGEAFF. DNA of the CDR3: TGTGCCAGCAGTTTAAGGGGACAGGGGGAAGCTTTCTTT.

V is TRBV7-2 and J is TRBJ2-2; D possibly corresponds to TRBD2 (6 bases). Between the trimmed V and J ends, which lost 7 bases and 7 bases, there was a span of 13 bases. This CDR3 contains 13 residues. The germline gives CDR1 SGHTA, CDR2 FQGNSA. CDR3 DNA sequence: TGTGCCAGCAACCGACTAGGAGGCGGGGAGCTGTTTTTT. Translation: CASNRLGGGELFF.

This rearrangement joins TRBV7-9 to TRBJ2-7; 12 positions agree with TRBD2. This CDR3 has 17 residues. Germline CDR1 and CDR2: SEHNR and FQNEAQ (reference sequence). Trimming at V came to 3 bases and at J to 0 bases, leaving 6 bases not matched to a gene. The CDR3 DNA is TGTGCCAGCAGCTTTTGGACTAGCGGGACAAACTCCTACGAGCAGTACTTC. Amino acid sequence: CASSFWTSGTNSYEQYF.

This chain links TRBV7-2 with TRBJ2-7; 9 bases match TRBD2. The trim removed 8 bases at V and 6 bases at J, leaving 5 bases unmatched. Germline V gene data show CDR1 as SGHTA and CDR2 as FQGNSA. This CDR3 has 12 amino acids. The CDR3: CASAIAGVEQYF. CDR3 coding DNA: TGTGCCAGCGCAATAGCGGGAGTCGAGCAGTACTTC.

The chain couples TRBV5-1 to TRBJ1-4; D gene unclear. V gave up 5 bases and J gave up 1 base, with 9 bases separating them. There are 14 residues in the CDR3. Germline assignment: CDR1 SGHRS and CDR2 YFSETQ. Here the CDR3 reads CASRTGRTNEKLFF. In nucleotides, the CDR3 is TGCGCCAGCAGGACCGGGAGAACTAATGAAAAACTGTTTTTT. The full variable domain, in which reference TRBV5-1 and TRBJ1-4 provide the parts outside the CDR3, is KAGVTQTPRYLIKTRGQQVTLSCSPISGHRSVSWYQQTPGQGLQFLFEYFSETQRNKGNFPGRFSGRQFSNSRSEMNVSTLELGDSALYLCASRTGRTNEKLFFGSGTQLSVL.

Here the CDR3 DNA reads TGTGCCAGCAGCTCCCCCGGGACAGGGCGCGAGCAGTACTTC. Translated, it gives CASSSPGTGREQYF. J is TRBJ2-7 and V is TRBV7-8; TRBD1 matches at 9 bases. CDR1 and CDR2 from the germline V gene are SGHVS and FQNEAQ. The CDR3 extends over 14 amino acids. The J segment lost 6 bases and the V segment lost 4 bases, leaving 7 bases of the junction unmatched.

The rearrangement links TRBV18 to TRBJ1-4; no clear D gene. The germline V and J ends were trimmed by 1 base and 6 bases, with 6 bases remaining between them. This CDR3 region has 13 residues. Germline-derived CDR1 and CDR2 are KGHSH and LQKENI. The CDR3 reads CASSPLTDEKLFF. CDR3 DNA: TGTGCCAGCTCACCACTAACGGATGAAAAACTGTTTTTT. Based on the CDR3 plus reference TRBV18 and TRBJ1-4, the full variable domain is NAGVMQNPRHLVRRRGQEARLRCSPMKGHSHVYWYRQLPEEGLKFMVYLQKENIIDESGMPKERFSAEFPKEGPSILRIQQVVRGDSAAYFCASSPLTDEKLFFGSGTQLSVL.

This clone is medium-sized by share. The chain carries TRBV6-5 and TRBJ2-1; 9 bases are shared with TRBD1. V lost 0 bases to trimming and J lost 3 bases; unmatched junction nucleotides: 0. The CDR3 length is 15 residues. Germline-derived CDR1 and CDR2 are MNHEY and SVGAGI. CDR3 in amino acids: CASSYSTGGYNEQFF. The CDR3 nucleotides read TGTGCCAGCAGTTACTCGACAGGGGGCTACAATGAGCAGTTCTTC.

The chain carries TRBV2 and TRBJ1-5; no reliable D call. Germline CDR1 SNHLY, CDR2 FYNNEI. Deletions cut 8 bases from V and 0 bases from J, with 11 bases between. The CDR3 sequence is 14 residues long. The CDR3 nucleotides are TGTGCCAGCGGGCAGCTTTATAGCAATCAGCCCCAGCATTTT. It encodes CASGQLYSNQPQHF.

The CDR3 DNA reads as TGCGCCAGCAGCCAAGTCGGGGTCGGCAATCAGCCCCAGCATTTT. This translates into CASSQVGVGNQPQHF. The chain has TRBV4-1 and TRBJ1-5; D call uncertain. V lost 1 base and J lost 2, with 9 bases in between. Germline V CDR1 and CDR2: MGHRA, YSYEKL. This CDR3 has 15 residues.

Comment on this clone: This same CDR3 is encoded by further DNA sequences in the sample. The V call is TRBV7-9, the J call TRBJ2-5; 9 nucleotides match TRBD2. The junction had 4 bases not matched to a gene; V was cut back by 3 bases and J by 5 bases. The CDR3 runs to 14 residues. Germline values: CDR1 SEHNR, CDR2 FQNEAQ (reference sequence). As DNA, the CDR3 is TGTGCCAGCAGCTTGGCGGGGGGGCGGGAGACCCAGTACTTC. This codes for CASSLAGGRETQYF.

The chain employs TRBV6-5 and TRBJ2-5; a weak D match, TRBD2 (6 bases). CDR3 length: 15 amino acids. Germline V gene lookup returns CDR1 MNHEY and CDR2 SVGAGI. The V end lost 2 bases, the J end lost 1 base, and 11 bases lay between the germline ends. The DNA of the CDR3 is TGTGCCAGCAGTTACGGAGGGGAGTTCCAAGAGACCCAGTACTTC. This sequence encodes CASSYGGEFQETQYF.

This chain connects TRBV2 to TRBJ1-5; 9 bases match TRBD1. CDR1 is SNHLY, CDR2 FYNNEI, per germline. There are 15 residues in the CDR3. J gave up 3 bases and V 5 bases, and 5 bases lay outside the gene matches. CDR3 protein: CASSLGQGSNQPQHF. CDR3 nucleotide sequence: TGTGCCAGCAGTCTGGGACAGGGCTCCAATCAGCCCCAGCATTTT.

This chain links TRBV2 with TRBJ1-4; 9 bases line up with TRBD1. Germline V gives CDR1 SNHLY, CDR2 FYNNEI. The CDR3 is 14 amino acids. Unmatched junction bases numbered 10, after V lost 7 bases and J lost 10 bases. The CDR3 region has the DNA TGTGCCAGCATCCTCGGGACAGGGATGAGAAAACTGTTTTTT. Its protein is CASILGTGMRKLFF.

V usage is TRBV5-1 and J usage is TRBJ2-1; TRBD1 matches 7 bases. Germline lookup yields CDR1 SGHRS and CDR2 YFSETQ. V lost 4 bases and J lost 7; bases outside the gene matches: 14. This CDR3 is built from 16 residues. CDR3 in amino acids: CASSDEQGIVMNEQFF. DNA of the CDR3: TGCGCCAGCAGCGATGAACAGGGGATAGTCATGAATGAGCAGTTCTTC.

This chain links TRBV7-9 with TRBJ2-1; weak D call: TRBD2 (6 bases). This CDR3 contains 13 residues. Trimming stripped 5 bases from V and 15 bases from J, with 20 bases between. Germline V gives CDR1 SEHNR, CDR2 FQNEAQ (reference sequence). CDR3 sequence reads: CASSEIASGVPFF. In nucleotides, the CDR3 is TGTGCCAGCAGCGAGATAGCGTCGGGAGTCCCGTTCTTC. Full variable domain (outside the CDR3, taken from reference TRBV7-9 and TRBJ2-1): DTGVSQNPRHKITKRGQNVTFRCDPISEHNRLYWYRQTLGQGPEFLTYFQNEAQLEKSRLLSDRFSAERPKGSFSTLEIQRTEQGDSAMYLCASSEIASGVPFFGPGTRLTVL.

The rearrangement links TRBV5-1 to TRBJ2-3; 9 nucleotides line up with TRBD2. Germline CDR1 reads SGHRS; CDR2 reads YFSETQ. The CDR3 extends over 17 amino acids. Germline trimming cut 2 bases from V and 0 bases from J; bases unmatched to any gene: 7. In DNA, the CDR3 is TGCGCCAGCAGCTTAGCGGGGGGCCCCCTTAGCACAGATACGCAGTATTTT. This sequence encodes CASSLAGGPLSTDTQYF.

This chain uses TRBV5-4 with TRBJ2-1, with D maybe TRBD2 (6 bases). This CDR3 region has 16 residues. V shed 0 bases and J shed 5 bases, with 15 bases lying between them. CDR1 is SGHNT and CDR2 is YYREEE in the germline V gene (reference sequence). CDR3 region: CASSLEVGGENNEQFF. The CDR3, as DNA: TGTGCCAGCAGCTTGGAAGTAGGCGGGGAAAACAATGAGCAGTTCTTC. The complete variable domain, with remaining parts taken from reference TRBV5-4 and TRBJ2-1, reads ETGVTQSPTHLIKTRGQQVTLRCSSQSGHNTVSWYQQALGQGPQFIFQYYREEENGRGNFPPRFSGLQFPNYSSELNVNALELDDSALYLCASSLEVGGENNEQFFGPGTRLTVL.

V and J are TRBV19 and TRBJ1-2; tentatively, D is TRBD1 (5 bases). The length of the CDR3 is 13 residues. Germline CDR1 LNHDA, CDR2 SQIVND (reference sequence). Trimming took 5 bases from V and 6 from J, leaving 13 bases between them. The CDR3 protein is CASSLYQGHGYTF. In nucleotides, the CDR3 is TGTGCCAGTAGTCTGTACCAGGGTCATGGCTACACCTTC.

CDR3 DNA sequence: TGTGCCTGGAGTGTTGGCCCCTCCCTTGAAAAACTGTTTTTT. Translation: CAWSVGPSLEKLFF. The chain joins TRBV30 to TRBJ1-4; D not resolved. Germline-derived CDR1 and CDR2 are GTSNPN and SVGIG (reference sequence). The CDR3 length is 14 residues. With 0 bases removed from V and 7 bases from J, the gap between germline ends came to 12 bases.

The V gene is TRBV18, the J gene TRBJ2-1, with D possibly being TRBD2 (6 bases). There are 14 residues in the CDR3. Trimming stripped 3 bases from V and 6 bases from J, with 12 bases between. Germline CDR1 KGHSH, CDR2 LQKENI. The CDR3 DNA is TGTGCCAGCTCACCCCTAGGACTAACCAATGAGCAGTTCTTC. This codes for CASSPLGLTNEQFF. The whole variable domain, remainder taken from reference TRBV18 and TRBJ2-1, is NAGVMQNPRHLVRRRGQEARLRCSPMKGHSHVYWYRQLPEEGLKFMVYLQKENIIDESGMPKERFSAEFPKEGPSILRIQQVVRGDSAAYFCASSPLGLTNEQFFGPGTRLTVL.

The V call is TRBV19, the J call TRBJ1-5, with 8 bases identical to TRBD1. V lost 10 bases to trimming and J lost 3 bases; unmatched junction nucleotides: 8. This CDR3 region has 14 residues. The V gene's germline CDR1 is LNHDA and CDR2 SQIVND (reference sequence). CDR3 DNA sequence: TGTGCCACAGAGACAGGGGACACCAATCAGCCCCAGCATTTT. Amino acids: CATETGDTNQPQHF.

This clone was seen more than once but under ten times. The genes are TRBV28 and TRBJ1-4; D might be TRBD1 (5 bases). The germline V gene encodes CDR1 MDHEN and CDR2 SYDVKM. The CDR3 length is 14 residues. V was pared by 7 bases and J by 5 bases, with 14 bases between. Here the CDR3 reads CASTAGSWNEKLFF. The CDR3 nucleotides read TGTGCCAGCACCGCAGGGTCCTGGAATGAAAAACTGTTTTTT.

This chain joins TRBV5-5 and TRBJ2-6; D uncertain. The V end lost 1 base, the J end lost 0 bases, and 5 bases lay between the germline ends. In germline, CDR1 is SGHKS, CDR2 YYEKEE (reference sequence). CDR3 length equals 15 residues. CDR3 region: CASSLSISGANVLTF. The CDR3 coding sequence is TGTGCCAGCAGCTTGTCTATCTCTGGGGCCAACGTCCTGACTTTC.

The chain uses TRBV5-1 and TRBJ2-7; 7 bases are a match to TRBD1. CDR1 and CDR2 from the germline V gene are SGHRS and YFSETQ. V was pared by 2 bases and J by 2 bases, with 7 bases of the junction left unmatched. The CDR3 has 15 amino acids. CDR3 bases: TGCGCCAGCAGCTTATTTGTCGGGACAGCCTACGAGCAGTACTTC. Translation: CASSLFVGTAYEQYF.

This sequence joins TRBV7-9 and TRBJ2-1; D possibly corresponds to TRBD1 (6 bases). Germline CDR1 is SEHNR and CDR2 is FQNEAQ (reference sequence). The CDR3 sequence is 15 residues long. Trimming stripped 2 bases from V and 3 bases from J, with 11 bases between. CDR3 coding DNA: TGTGCCAGCAGCTTACGCCAGGGGAGCTACAATGAGCAGTTCTTC. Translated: CASSLRQGSYNEQFF.

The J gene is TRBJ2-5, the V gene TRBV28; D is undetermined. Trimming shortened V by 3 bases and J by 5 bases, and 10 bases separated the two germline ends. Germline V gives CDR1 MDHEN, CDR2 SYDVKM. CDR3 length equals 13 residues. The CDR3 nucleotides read TGTGCCAGCAGTTTTGACATGCTGGAGACCCAGTACTTC. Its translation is CASSFDMLETQYF.